One sample yielded the 14 T cell receptor beta chains listed below, sequenced in a study of CD8 T cells in Susac syndrome. The RNA, about 0.45 to 1 ug, was put through reverse transcription using random hexamers. TCRdb recomputed calls from the immunoSEQ multiplex PCR reads with MiXCR, one row per CDR3 protein. The sample lists around 300,000 distinct CDR3 sequences; about 89% were seen once. The material sequenced was CD8+ T cells from PBMCs. The receptors derive from a human donor with multiple sclerosis.

The rearrangement joins TRBV29-1 to TRBJ2-4; D tentatively fits TRBD1 or TRBD2 (6 bases each). Germline V gene sequence: CDR1 SQVTM, CDR2 ANQGSEA. The CDR3 has 15 amino acids. V lost 4 bases, J lost 8 bases, and 21 bases lay in between. The CDR3 loop reads CSVVGAGHTTDIQYF. CDR3 nucleotides: TGCAGCGTTGTTGGGGCGGGACACACGACGGACATTCAGTACTTC.

The rearrangement uses TRBV28 and TRBJ2-3, with TRBD2 matching over 12 bases. This CDR3 spans 16 amino acids. Germline V gene sequence: CDR1 MDHEN, CDR2 SYDVKM. J was trimmed by 8 bases and V by 5 bases; bases with no gene match: 11. DNA of the CDR3: TGTGCCAGCAGTCCCAGACTAGCGGGGGAGTTTGGTACGCAGTATTTT. It specifies CASSPRLAGEFGTQYF.

This clonotype was seen a handful of times. J is TRBJ2-2 and V is TRBV9; 7 bases are a match to TRBD1. The CDR3 contains 15 residues. The germline CDR1 and CDR2 sequences are SGDLS and YYNGEE. Trimming took 2 bases from V and 2 from J; bases not matched to a gene: 3. Here the CDR3 DNA reads TGTGCCAGCAGCGTCGGGACAGCCAACACCGGGGAGCTGTTTTTT. This sequence encodes CASSVGTANTGELFF.

V and J are TRBV7-8 and TRBJ2-5; TRBD2 agrees at 7 bases. CDR1 SGHVS and CDR2 FQNEAQ come from the germline V gene. This CDR3 has 14 amino acids. Unmatched junction bases numbered 4, after V lost 4 bases and J lost 2 bases. This chain's CDR3 is CASSSREIQETQYF. The DNA of the CDR3 is TGTGCCAGCAGCTCGCGGGAGATACAAGAGACCCAGTACTTC.

This clonotype was observed once. The chain recombines TRBV27 with TRBJ1-5; D is ambiguous. The V gene lost 2 bases and the J gene lost 0 bases, with 8 bases spanning the gap. CDR1 MNHEY and CDR2 SMNVEV come from the germline V gene (reference sequence). The CDR3 totals 15 residues. CDR3 region: CASSLHGYSNQPQHF. The CDR3 coding sequence is TGTGCCAGCAGTTTACACGGATATAGCAATCAGCCCCAGCATTTT.

The rearrangement joins TRBV5-1 to TRBJ2-5; D may be TRBD1 (5 bases). Looked up from germline, CDR1 is SGHRS and CDR2 is YFSETQ. The CDR3 has 15 amino acids. V shed 3 bases and J shed 2 bases, with 14 bases lying between them. In DNA form, the CDR3 reads TGCGCCAGCAGCTCGTCACAGGCCTTGCAAGAGACCCAGTACTTC. It translates to CASSSSQALQETQYF.

The chain uses TRBV5-4 and TRBJ1-2; no reliable D call. Germline V gene data show CDR1 as SGHNT and CDR2 as YYREEE (reference sequence). CDR3 length: 14 amino acids. V gave up 0 bases and J gave up 4 bases, with 10 bases separating them. As DNA, the CDR3 is TGTGCCAGCAGCTTGGACCCAAAGCTCTATGGCTACACCTTC. Translation: CASSLDPKLYGYTF. The full variable domain, completed using reference TRBV5-4 and TRBJ1-2, is ETGVTQSPTHLIKTRGQQVTLRCSSQSGHNTVSWYQQALGQGPQFIFQYYREEENGRGNFPPRFSGLQFPNYSSELNVNALELDDSALYLCASSLDPKLYGYTFGSGTRLTVV.

V and J are TRBV28 and TRBJ2-1; TRBD2 matches 9 bases. The ends lost 6 bases at V and 4 bases at J; junction bases unmatched: 10. Germline V gives CDR1 MDHEN, CDR2 SYDVKM. CDR3 length: 16 amino acids. This CDR3 reads CASRPPGTSFYNEQFF. The CDR3 DNA reads TGTGCCAGCAGGCCCCCTGGGACTAGCTTTTACAATGAGCAGTTCTTC.

This clonotype came up a few times. The V and J genes are TRBV27 and TRBJ1-5, with a weak D call TRBD1 (6 bases). Germline CDR1 and CDR2: MNHEY and SMNVEV (reference sequence). CDR3 length: 13 residues. The V end was cut by 5 bases, the J end by 4 bases, with 9 bases between. The CDR3 sequence: CASSPQGNQPQHF. CDR3 DNA: TGTGCCAGCAGTCCGCAGGGGAATCAGCCCCAGCATTTT.

The rearrangement links TRBV29-1 to TRBJ2-2; D not resolved. This CDR3 spans 11 amino acids. The germline CDR1 and CDR2 sequences are SQVTM and ANQGSEA. Trimming removed 6 bases at V and 6 bases at J, with 8 bases between. The CDR3 spells CSVKGSGELFF. CDR3 nucleotide sequence: TGCAGCGTAAAGGGTTCCGGGGAGCTGTTTTTT.

The J gene is TRBJ1-2, the V gene TRBV7-9, with TRBD1 matching 7 bases. The V and J ends lost 5 bases and 1 base, in that order; junction bases with no gene match: 10. In germline, CDR1 is SEHNR, CDR2 FQNEAQ (reference sequence). This CDR3 contains 16 residues. The CDR3 DNA sequence: TGTGCCAGCAGCCTACTCGGGACAGAATTTAACTATGGCTACACCTTC. Protein: CASSLLGTEFNYGYTF.

Here the CDR3 reads CASSQETGGGNTIYF. In DNA form, the CDR3 reads TGCGCCAGCAGCCAAGAGACAGGAGGTGGAAACACCATATATTTT. J is TRBJ1-3 and V is TRBV4-1, with TRBD1 as a possible D gene (6 bases). The ends were cut back, 0 bases at V and 3 bases at J, with 9 bases in the middle. The CDR3 covers 15 residues. Germline values: CDR1 MGHRA, CDR2 YSYEKL.

CDR3 in amino acids: CSADEGQAAGGYTF. The CDR3 bases are TGCAGTGCCGACGAGGGACAGGCAGCGGGTGGCTACACCTTC. This sequence joins TRBV20-1 and TRBJ1-2, with TRBD1 matching 8 bases. The CDR3 has 14 amino acids. The V gene end was trimmed by 6 bases and the J gene end by 7 bases; junction bases not matched to a gene: 13. The germline CDR1 and CDR2 sequences are DFQATT and SNEGSKA (reference sequence).

The chain is built from TRBV4-2 and TRBJ2-1; D is undetermined. Germline CDR1 LGHNA, CDR2 YNFKEQ. This CDR3 comprises 15 residues. Trimming took off 0 bases at V and 6 bases at J, with 12 bases between the two ends. CDR3 protein: CASSQEAGGANEQFF. In DNA, the CDR3 is TGTGCCAGCAGCCAAGAAGCTGGCGGCGCCAATGAGCAGTTCTTC.